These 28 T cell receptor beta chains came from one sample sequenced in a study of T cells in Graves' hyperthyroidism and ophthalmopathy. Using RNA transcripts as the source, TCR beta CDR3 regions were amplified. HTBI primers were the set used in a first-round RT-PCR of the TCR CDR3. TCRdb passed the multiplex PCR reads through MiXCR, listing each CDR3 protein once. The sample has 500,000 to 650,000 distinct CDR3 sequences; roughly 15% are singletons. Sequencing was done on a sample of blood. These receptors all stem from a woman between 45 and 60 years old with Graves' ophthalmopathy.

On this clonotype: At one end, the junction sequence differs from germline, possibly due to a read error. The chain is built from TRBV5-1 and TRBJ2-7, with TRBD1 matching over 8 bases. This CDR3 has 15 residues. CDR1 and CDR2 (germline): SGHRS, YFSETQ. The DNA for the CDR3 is TGTGCCAGCAGCCTGCCGGGACAGGCTCAGTACGAGCAGTACTTC. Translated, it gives CASSLPGQAQYEQYF.

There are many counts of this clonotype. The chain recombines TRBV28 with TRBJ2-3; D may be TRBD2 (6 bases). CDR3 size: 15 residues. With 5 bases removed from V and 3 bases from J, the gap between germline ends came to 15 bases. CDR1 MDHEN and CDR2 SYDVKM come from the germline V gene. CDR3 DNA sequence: TGTGCCAGCAGTCGACAGACTAGGAGTACAGATACGCAGTATTTT. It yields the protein CASSRQTRSTDTQYF.

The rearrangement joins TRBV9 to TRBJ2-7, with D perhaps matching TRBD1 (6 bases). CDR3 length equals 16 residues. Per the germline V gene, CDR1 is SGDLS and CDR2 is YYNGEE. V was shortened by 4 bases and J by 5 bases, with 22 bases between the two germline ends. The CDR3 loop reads CASSPRGRTASHEQYF. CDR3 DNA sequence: TGTGCCAGCAGCCCCCGAGGGCGGACAGCTTCCCACGAGCAGTACTTC.

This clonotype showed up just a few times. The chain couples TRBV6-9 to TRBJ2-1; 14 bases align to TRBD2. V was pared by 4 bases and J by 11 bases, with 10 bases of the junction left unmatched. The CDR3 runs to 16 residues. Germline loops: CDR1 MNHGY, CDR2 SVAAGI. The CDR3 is CASSSWTSGGPLQQFF. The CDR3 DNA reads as TGTGCCAGCAGTTCTTGGACTAGCGGGGGGCCCCTCCAGCAGTTCTTC.

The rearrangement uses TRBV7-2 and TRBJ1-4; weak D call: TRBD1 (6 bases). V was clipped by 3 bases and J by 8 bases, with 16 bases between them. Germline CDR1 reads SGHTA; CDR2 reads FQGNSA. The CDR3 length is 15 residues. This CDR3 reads CASSLQGTSGEKLFF. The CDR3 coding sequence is TGTGCCAGCAGCTTGCAGGGGACCAGCGGAGAAAAACTGTTTTTT.

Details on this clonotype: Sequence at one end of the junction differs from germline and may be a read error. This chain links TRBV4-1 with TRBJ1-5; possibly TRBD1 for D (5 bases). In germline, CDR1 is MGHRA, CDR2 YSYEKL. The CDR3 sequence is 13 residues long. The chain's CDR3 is CANSQDRGQPQHF. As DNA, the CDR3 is TGCGCCAACAGCCAAGATAGGGGTCAGCCCCAGCATTTT.

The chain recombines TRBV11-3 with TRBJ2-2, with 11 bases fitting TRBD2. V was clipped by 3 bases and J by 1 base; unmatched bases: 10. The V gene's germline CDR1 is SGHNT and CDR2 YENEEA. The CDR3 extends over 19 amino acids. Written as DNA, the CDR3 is TGTGCCAGCAGCTTCCCCACAGCCGGGACTAGCGGGAACACCGGGGAGCTGTTTTTT. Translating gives CASSFPTAGTSGNTGELFF. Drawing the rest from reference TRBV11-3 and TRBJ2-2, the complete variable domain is EAGVVQSPRYKIIEKKQPVAFWCNPISGHNTLYWYLQNLGQGPELLIRYENEEAVDDSQLPKDRFSAERLKGVDSTLKIQPAELGDSAVYLCASSFPTAGTSGNTGELFFGEGSRLTVL.

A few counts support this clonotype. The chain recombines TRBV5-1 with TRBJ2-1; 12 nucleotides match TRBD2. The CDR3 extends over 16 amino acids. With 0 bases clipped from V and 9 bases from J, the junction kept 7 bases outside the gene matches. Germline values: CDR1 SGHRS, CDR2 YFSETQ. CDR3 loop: CASSLAGLAGLTEQFF. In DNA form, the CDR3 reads TGCGCCAGCAGCTTGGCAGGACTAGCGGGATTGACTGAGCAGTTCTTC.

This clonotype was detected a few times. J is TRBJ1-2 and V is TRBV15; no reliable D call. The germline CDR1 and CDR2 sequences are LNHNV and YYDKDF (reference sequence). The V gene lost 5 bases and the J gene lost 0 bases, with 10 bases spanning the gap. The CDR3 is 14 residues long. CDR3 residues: CATSRNIANYGYTF. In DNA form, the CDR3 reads TGTGCCACCAGCCGCAACATAGCTAACTATGGCTACACCTTC.

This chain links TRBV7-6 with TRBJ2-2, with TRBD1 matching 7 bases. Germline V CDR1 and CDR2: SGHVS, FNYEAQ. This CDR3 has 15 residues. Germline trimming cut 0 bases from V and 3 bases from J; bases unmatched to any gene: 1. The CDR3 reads CASSLAGQDTGELFF. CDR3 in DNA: TGTGCCAGCAGCTTAGCCGGACAGGACACCGGGGAGCTGTTTTTT.

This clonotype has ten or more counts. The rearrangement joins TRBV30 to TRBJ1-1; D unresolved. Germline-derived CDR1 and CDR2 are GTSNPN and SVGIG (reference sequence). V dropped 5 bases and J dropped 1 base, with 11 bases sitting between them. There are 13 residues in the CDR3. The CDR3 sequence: CAWGRRKNTEAFF. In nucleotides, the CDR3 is TGTGCCTGGGGTAGACGGAAGAACACTGAAGCTTTCTTT. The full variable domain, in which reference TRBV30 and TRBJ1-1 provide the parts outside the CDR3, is SQTIHQWPATLVQPVGSPLSLECTVEGTSNPNLYWYRQAAGRGLQLLFYSVGIGQISSEVPQNLSASRPQDRQFILSSKKLLLSDSGFYLCAWGRRKNTEAFFGQGTRLTVV.

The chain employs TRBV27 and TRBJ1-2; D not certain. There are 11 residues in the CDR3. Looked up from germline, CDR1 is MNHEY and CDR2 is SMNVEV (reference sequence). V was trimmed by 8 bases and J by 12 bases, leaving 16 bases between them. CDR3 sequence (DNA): TGTGCCAGCGGCTCGGGCAGTTCCGACACCTTC. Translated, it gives CASGSGSSDTF.

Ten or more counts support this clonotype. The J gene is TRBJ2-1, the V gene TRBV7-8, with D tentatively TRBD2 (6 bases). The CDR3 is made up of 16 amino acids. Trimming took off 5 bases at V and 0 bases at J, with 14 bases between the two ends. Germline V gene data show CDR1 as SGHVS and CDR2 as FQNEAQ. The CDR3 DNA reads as TGTGCCAGCAGCCCAACACCTAGCGTCTCCTACAATGAGCAGTTCTTC. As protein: CASSPTPSVSYNEQFF.

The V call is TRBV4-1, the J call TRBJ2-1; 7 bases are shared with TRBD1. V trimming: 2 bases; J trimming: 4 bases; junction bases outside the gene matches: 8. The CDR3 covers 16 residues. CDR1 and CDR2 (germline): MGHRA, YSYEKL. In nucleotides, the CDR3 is TGCGCCAGCAGCCAAATGGGACAGAAAAGATACAATGAGCAGTTCTTC. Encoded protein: CASSQMGQKRYNEQFF.

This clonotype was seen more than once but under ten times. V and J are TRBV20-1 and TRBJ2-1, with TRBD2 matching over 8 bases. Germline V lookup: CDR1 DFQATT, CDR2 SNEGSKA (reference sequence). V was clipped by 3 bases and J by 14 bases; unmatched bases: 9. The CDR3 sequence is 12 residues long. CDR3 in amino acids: CSASEGGLAKFF. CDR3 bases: TGCAGTGCTAGCGAGGGTGGACTAGCAAAGTTCTTC.

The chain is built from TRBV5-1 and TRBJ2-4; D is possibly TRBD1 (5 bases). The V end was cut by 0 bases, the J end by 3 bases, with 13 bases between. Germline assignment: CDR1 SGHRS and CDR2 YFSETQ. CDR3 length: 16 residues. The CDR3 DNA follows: TGCGCCAGCAGCTTGGTAGGGGCGTCTGTCAAAAACATTCAGTACTTC. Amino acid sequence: CASSLVGASVKNIQYF.

CDR3 nucleotide sequence: TGCAGCGTACCAGGACTAGTCCCACTCTACAATGAGCAGTTCTTC. This sequence encodes CSVPGLVPLYNEQFF. The chain carries TRBV29-1 and TRBJ2-1; 7 nucleotides line up with TRBD2. The junction had 11 bases not matched to a gene; V was cut back by 6 bases and J by 3 bases. This CDR3 has 15 residues. The germline V gene has CDR1 SQVTM and CDR2 ANQGSEA.

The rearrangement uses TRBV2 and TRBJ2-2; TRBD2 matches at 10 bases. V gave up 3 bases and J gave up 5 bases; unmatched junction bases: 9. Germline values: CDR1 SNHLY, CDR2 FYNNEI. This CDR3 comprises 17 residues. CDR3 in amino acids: CASSDRLLAGATGELFF. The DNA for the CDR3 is TGTGCCAGCAGTGATCGCCTCCTAGCGGGAGCGACCGGGGAGCTGTTTTTT.

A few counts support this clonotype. The CDR3 sequence is CASSGLGQNYGYTF. The CDR3 nucleotides are TGTGCCAGCAGTGGACTGGGACAGAACTATGGCTACACCTTC. The J gene is TRBJ1-2, the V gene TRBV2; 7 bases agree with TRBD1. The V segment lost 4 bases and the J segment 2 bases; nucleotides outside the gene matches: 4. Germline V gene sequence: CDR1 SNHLY, CDR2 FYNNEI. The CDR3 covers 14 residues.

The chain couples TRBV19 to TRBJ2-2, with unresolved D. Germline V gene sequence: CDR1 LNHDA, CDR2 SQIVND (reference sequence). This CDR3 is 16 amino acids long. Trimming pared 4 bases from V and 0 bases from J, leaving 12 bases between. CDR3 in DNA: TGTGCCAGTAGTACCTTTGGCAGTTCGAACACCGGGGAGCTGTTTTTT. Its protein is CASSTFGSSNTGELFF.

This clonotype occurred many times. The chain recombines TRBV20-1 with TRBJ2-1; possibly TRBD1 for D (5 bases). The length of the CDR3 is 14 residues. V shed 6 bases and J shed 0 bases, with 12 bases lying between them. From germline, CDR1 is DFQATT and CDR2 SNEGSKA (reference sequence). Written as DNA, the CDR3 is TGCAGTGCCAGGGCCCCCCGCTCCTACAATGAGCAGTTCTTC. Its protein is CSARAPRSYNEQFF.

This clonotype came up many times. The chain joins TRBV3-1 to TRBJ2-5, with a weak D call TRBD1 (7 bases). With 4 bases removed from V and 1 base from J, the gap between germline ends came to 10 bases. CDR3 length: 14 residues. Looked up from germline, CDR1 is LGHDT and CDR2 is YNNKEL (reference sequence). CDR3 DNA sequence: TGTGCCAGCAGCCGCGGGACAGTCCAAGAGACCCAGTACTTC. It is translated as CASSRGTVQETQYF.

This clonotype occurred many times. The CDR3 here is CASSTPGTSGTDEQFF. The CDR3 DNA follows: TGTGCCAGCAGTACACCCGGGACTAGCGGGACCGATGAGCAGTTCTTC. V usage is TRBV27 and J usage is TRBJ2-1; 13 bases align to TRBD2. CDR1 MNHEY and CDR2 SMNVEV come from the germline V gene (reference sequence). The CDR3 length is 16 residues. The junction had 9 bases not matched to a gene; V was cut back by 5 bases and J by 8 bases.

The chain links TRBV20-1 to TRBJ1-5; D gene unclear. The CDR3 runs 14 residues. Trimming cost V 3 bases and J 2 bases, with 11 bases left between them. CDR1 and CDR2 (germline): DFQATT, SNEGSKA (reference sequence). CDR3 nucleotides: TGCAGTGCTAGTTTAGGGTTGGGCAATCAGCCCCAGCATTTT. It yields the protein CSASLGLGNQPQHF.

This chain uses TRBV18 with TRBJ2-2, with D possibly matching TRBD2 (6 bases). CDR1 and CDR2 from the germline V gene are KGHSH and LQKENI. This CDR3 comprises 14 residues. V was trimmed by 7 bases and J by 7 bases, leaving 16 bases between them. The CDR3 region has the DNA TGTGCCAGCTTCCCTCGGGACTTACGCGGGGAGCTGTTTTTT. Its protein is CASFPRDLRGELFF.

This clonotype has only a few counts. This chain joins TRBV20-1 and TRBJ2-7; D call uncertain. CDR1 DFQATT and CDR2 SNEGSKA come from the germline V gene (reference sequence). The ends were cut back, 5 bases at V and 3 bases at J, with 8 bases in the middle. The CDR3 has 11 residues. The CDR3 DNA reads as TGCAGTGCTTCCGACGGCTACGAGCAGTACTTC. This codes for CSASDGYEQYF.

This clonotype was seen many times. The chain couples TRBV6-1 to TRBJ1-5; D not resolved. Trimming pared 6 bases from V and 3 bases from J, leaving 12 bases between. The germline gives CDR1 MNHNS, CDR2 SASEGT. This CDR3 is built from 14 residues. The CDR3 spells CASRAAVVNQPQHF. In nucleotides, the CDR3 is TGTGCCAGCAGGGCAGCGGTTGTCAATCAGCCCCAGCATTTT.

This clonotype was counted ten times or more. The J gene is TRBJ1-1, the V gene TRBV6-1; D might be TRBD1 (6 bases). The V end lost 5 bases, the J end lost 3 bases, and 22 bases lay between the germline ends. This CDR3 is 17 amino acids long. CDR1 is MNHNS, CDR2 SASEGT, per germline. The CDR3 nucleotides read TGTGCCAGCAGTTACCCCCGACAGGCGTTTCGGGACACTGAAGCTTTCTTT. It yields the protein CASSYPRQAFRDTEAFF.